This TCR beta chain was captured by sequencing in a study of CD8 T cells in ankylosing spondylitis. This clonotype is a singleton in its sample. The antigen is unknown. Given a much more abundant clone one base away, this may be a read error. This CDR3 is missing its conserved last phenylalanine or tryptophan, likely due to a read error. This CDR3 spans 15 amino acids. Losses at the gene ends were 8 bases for V and 0 bases for J; bases not matched to a gene: 7. MiXCR, applied by TCRdb to the 5' RACE reads, yields one record per CDR3 protein. The data contain 300,000 to 400,000 distinct CDR3 sequences, around 10% of them singletons. General study results and limits: Past studies reported some motif variants in reactive arthritis synovial fluid and blood. Disease-linked clones had a CD8+ phenotype and relatively low frequency in peripheral blood. About 8 highly homologous variants made up a TCR beta motif, and this motif appeared characteristic of ankylosing spondylitis blood.

The chain employs TRBV12-3 or TRBV12-4 and TRBJ2-4, with 7 bases identical to TRBD1. The material sequenced was blood, either unsorted or a sorted T cell fraction (not recorded which). The sequence derives from a female donor with ankylosing spondylitis or in good health (not recorded which). The CDR3 is CASLLGGLAKNIQYL. Written as DNA, the CDR3 is TGTGCCAGCTTACTAGGGGGCTTAGCCAAAAACATTCAGTACTTG.